One sample yielded the 20 T cell receptor beta chains listed below, sequenced in a study of cytomegalovirus exposure and HLA in healthy donors. PCR involved 60 Vbeta and 13 Jbeta primers. Produced via immunoSEQ multiplex PCR; TCRdb's table is partial and in-frame only. The table shows 85,000 to 130,000 clones, with roughly 70% occurring only once. Sequencing was performed on PBMCs. These TCRs come from a young woman in good health and CMV-seropositive.

The chain uses TRBV9 and TRBJ1-1; a weak D match, TRBD1 (6 bases). CDR1 is SGDLS and CDR2 is YYNGEE in the germline V gene. The ends were cut back, 1 base at V and 6 bases at J, with 28 bases in the middle. The CDR3 contains 19 residues. The CDR3 spells CASSVFPGGDTGMRAEAFF. The CDR3 DNA reads TGTGCCAGCAGCGTATTCCCGGGGGGGGACACGGGGATGCGCGCTGAAGCTTTCTTT.

This clone has just a few counts. The V gene is TRBV4-2, the J gene TRBJ2-7; 7 bases line up with TRBD2. CDR1 is LGHNA and CDR2 is YNFKEQ in the germline V gene. Trimming took 4 bases from V and 3 from J; bases not matched to a gene: 18. This CDR3 is built from 18 residues. CDR3 sequence: CASSPQSPTAGALYEQYF. The CDR3 DNA sequence: TGTGCCAGCAGCCCTCAATCTCCCACGGCGGGAGCCCTCTACGAGCAGTACTTC.

This clone occurred a few times. The chain is built from TRBV9 and TRBJ1-5, with 8 bases aligning to TRBD1. Germline CDR1 and CDR2: SGDLS and YYNGEE. The CDR3 loop spans 17 amino acids. Losses at the gene ends were 4 bases for V and 3 bases for J; bases not matched to a gene: 12. The CDR3 DNA is TGTGCCAGCAGCCCCGGGCAGGGGGCGTGGGACAATCAGCCCCAGCATTTT. This encodes CASSPGQGAWDNQPQHF.

This CDR3 is CASSILQGAHQPQHF. CDR3 nucleotides: TGTGCCAGTAGTATCCTACAGGGGGCTCACCAGCCCCAGCATTTT. V usage is TRBV19 and J usage is TRBJ1-5, with 9 bases that match TRBD1. The germline V gene encodes CDR1 LNHDA and CDR2 SQIVND (reference sequence). The V segment lost 3 bases and the J segment 7 bases; nucleotides outside the gene matches: 7. The CDR3 has 15 amino acids.

The chain employs TRBV18 and TRBJ2-5, with 11 nucleotides matching TRBD2. The germline V gene encodes CDR1 KGHSH and CDR2 LQKENI. The J segment lost 1 base and the V segment lost 5 bases, leaving 3 bases of the junction unmatched. The length of the CDR3 is 15 residues. This chain's CDR3 is CASSGLAGTQETQYF. In DNA, the CDR3 is TGTGCCAGCTCAGGACTAGCGGGTACCCAAGAGACCCAGTACTTC. The variable domain in full, with the rest retrieved from reference TRBV18 and TRBJ2-5, is NAGVMQNPRHLVRRRGQEARLRCSPMKGHSHVYWYRQLPEEGLKFMVYLQKENIIDESGMPKERFSAEFPKEGPSILRIQQVVRGDSAAYFCASSGLAGTQETQYFGPGTRLLVL.

The genes are TRBV7-9 and TRBJ2-7, with 11 positions matching TRBD1. The V gene's germline CDR1 is SEHNR and CDR2 FQNEAQ (reference sequence). The CDR3 is 15 residues long. V shed 4 bases and J 4 bases; nucleotides not matched to a gene: 6. The chain's CDR3 is CASSYGDRGLYEQYF. CDR3 coding DNA: TGTGCCAGCAGCTACGGGGACAGGGGGTTATACGAGCAGTACTTC.

This chain uses TRBV9 with TRBJ1-1; 7 nucleotides agree with TRBD1. The J segment lost 5 bases and the V segment lost 2 bases, leaving 3 bases of the junction unmatched. The CDR3 loop spans 13 amino acids. Germline V lookup: CDR1 SGDLS, CDR2 YYNGEE. The CDR3 spells CASSVGTATEAFF. CDR3 DNA sequence: TGTGCCAGCAGCGTCGGGACAGCTACTGAAGCTTTCTTT.

This chain uses TRBV28 with TRBJ2-7; D possibly corresponds to TRBD1 (5 bases). CDR3 length: 15 residues. V gave up 2 bases and J gave up 0 bases, with 11 bases separating them. The germline V gene has CDR1 MDHEN and CDR2 SYDVKM. The CDR3 reads CASSLKQANSYEQYF. The CDR3 DNA sequence: TGTGCCAGCAGTTTAAAACAGGCCAACTCCTACGAGCAGTACTTC.

The rearrangement links TRBV4-3 to TRBJ2-7; tentatively, D is TRBD1 (6 bases). This CDR3 is built from 15 residues. From germline, CDR1 is LGHNA and CDR2 YSLEER. Trimming took off 0 bases at V and 3 bases at J, with 12 bases between the two ends. The CDR3 DNA reads as TGCGCCAGCAGCCAAGAAATTACAGGGTACTACGAGCAGTACTTC. Protein: CASSQEITGYYEQYF.

Only a few counts were recorded for this clone. The rearrangement joins TRBV5-6 to TRBJ1-5; D is unresolved. Trimming took off 1 base at V and 6 bases at J, with 11 bases between the two ends. The germline CDR1 and CDR2 sequences are SGHDT and YYEEEE. The CDR3 is made up of 14 amino acids. Here the CDR3 DNA reads TGTGCCAGCAGCTTGATGGGAGGTATTCAGCCCCAGCATTTT. Translating it yields CASSLMGGIQPQHF.

The rearrangement joins TRBV19 to TRBJ2-5; D uncertain. This CDR3 has 11 amino acids. Trimming took off 2 bases at V and 5 bases at J, with 3 bases between the two ends. CDR1 is LNHDA and CDR2 is SQIVND in the germline V gene (reference sequence). CDR3 region: CASSISETQYF. In DNA, the CDR3 is TGTGCCAGTAGTATATCGGAGACCCAGTACTTC.

V and J are TRBV9 and TRBJ2-7, with 10 bases that match TRBD1. V trimming: 0 bases; J trimming: 7 bases; junction bases outside the gene matches: 10. CDR1 and CDR2 (germline): SGDLS, YYNGEE. This CDR3 contains 16 residues. CDR3 residues: CASSVGQGALGGEQYF. The CDR3 DNA is TGTGCCAGCAGCGTAGGACAGGGGGCACTTGGGGGGGAGCAGTACTTC.

This clone was counted a few times. This chain connects TRBV2 to TRBJ1-4; D is undetermined. The V end lost 1 base, the J end lost 8 bases, and 5 bases lay between the germline ends. The CDR3 loop spans 12 amino acids. The germline gives CDR1 SNHLY, CDR2 FYNNEI. In DNA, the CDR3 is TGTGCCAGCAGTGAAGTTTCGGAAAAACTGTTTTTT. It encodes CASSEVSEKLFF.

V is TRBV30 and J is TRBJ1-1; 7 bases are shared with TRBD1. Germline V gives CDR1 GTSNPN, CDR2 SVGIG (reference sequence). This CDR3 spans 16 amino acids. Unmatched junction bases numbered 9, after V lost 1 base and J lost 1 base. This chain's CDR3 is CAWSEDYRGENTEAFF. The CDR3 DNA is TGTGCCTGGAGTGAGGATTACAGGGGCGAGAACACTGAAGCTTTCTTT. Combining the CDR3 with reference TRBV30 and TRBJ1-1 gives the whole variable domain SQTIHQWPATLVQPVGSPLSLECTVEGTSNPNLYWYRQAAGRGLQLLFYSVGIGQISSEVPQNLSASRPQDRQFILSSKKLLLSDSGFYLCAWSEDYRGENTEAFFGQGTRLTVV.

This sequence joins TRBV7-9 and TRBJ2-1, with 13 positions matching TRBD2. CDR1 and CDR2 (germline): SEHNR, FQNEAQ (reference sequence). Unmatched junction bases numbered 4, after V lost 5 bases and J lost 6 bases. The CDR3 runs to 15 residues. The CDR3 reads CASSQGLAGVNEQFF. The CDR3 DNA reads as TGTGCCAGCAGCCAAGGACTAGCGGGAGTCAATGAGCAGTTCTTC.

The V and J genes are TRBV27 and TRBJ2-7; a possible D gene is TRBD2 (5 bases). V lost 6 bases, J lost 3 bases, and 18 bases lay in between. CDR3 length: 15 amino acids. CDR1 is MNHEY and CDR2 is SMNVEV in the germline V gene (reference sequence). Here the CDR3 DNA reads TGTGCCAGCAGCTTACGGAGGAGCCCGAACTACGAGCAGTACTTC. The encoded protein is CASSLRRSPNYEQYF.

The rearrangement links TRBV7-3 to TRBJ2-5; D gene uncertain. The CDR3 is 13 amino acids. Per the germline V gene, CDR1 is SGHTA and CDR2 is FQGTGA. Trimming removed 5 bases from V and 11 bases from J, with 18 bases in between. The CDR3 sequence is CASSQQINQEQYF. CDR3 nucleotide sequence: TGTGCCAGCAGCCAACAGATAAACCAAGAGCAGTACTTC.

The chain joins TRBV27 to TRBJ1-1; 8 nucleotides agree with TRBD1. CDR3 length equals 15 residues. Germline V gene data show CDR1 as MNHEY and CDR2 as SMNVEV (reference sequence). V lost 1 base, J lost 5 bases, and 6 bases stayed unmatched. In DNA form, the CDR3 reads TGTGCCAGCAGTTTATACGGACAGGGAGAAACTGAAGCTTTCTTT. Its protein product is CASSLYGQGETEAFF.

The V gene is TRBV6-4, the J gene TRBJ2-3; 7 bases are shared with TRBD2. Looked up from germline, CDR1 is MRHNA and CDR2 is SNTAGT. V lost 0 bases to trimming and J lost 1 base; unmatched junction nucleotides: 4. The length of the CDR3 is 16 residues. CDR3 sequence: CASSDSSSGGTDTQYF. The CDR3 nucleotides read TGTGCCAGCAGTGACTCGTCGAGCGGGGGCACAGATACGCAGTATTTT.

The rearrangement links TRBV6-4 to TRBJ2-6; 7 positions match TRBD1. Germline V lookup: CDR1 MRHNA, CDR2 SNTAGT. The V gene end was trimmed by 4 bases and the J gene end by 1 base; junction bases not matched to a gene: 1. This CDR3 comprises 15 residues. The CDR3 bases are TGTGCCAGCAGTGGGGGACAGTCTGGGGCCAACGTCCTGACTTTC. This encodes CASSGGQSGANVLTF.